The next 32 T cell receptor beta chains were all read from a single sample in a study of a mutant IDH1 vaccine in newly diagnosed glioma. Sequencing used immunoSEQ multiplex PCR; TCRdb keeps in-frame clones, though not all of them. Here the sample spans around 52,000 clones, roughly 78% being singletons. Time point described: week 5, during vaccination. Vaccination used 300 ug of mutant IDH1 20-mer peptide per dose, with topical imiquimod. No antigen has been assigned to these receptors. The material was PBMCs, obtained from a glioma patient whose treatment included an IDH1 peptide vaccine. All receptors come from a woman aged 40-49 years with glioma.

The rearrangement uses TRBV5-1 and TRBJ1-1; D gene uncertain. The CDR3 loop spans 13 amino acids. Between the trimmed V and J ends, which lost 6 bases and 6 bases, there was a span of 15 bases. The germline V gene has CDR1 SGHRS and CDR2 YFSETQ. CDR3 sequence (DNA): TGCGCCAGCACCGGGAGCGCCGGGCCTGAAGCTTTCTTT. This translates into CASTGSAGPEAFF.

This clone has more than one count but fewer than ten. The CDR3 sequence: CASSQGEGEGTEAFF. Written as DNA, the CDR3 is TGTGCCAGCAGCCAAGGGGAGGGGGAGGGGACTGAAGCTTTCTTT. The rearrangement links TRBV4-2 to TRBJ1-1, with D possibly being TRBD1 (6 bases). In germline, CDR1 is LGHNA, CDR2 YNFKEQ. V shed 1 base and J shed 5 bases, with 14 bases lying between them. The CDR3 totals 15 residues.

The chain links TRBV14 to TRBJ2-7; 10 nucleotides line up with TRBD2. Germline CDR1 SGHDN, CDR2 FVKESK. Trimming took 6 bases from V and 1 from J; bases not matched to a gene: 12. The CDR3 contains 17 residues. The chain's CDR3 is CASSPPRVAGGSYEQYF. For the CDR3, the DNA is TGTGCCAGCAGTCCCCCAAGGGTAGCGGGGGGTTCCTACGAGCAGTACTTC. The full variable domain, rest sourced from reference TRBV14 and TRBJ2-7, is EAGVTQFPSHSVIEKGQTVTLRCDPISGHDNLYWYRRVMGKEIKFLLHFVKESKQDESGMPNNRFLAERTGGTYSTLKVQPAELEDSGVYFCASSPPRVAGGSYEQYFGPGTRLTVT.

The chain uses TRBV29-1 and TRBJ2-7; 9 nucleotides match TRBD1. CDR1 is SQVTM and CDR2 is ANQGSEA in the germline V gene. This CDR3 contains 14 residues. V shed 7 bases and J 4 bases; nucleotides not matched to a gene: 11. CDR3 nucleotides: TGCAGCGCAGGGGGACAGGGAAGAGGGTACGAGCAGTACTTC. Translating it yields CSAGGQGRGYEQYF.

The chain uses TRBV23-1 and TRBJ2-7; 8 nucleotides match TRBD1. TRBV23-1 is filed as an ORF, its function uncertain. CDR3 size: 18 residues. The ends lost 1 base at V and 5 bases at J; junction bases unmatched: 16. The chain's CDR3 is CASSQYWTGPKRGNEQYF. The CDR3 DNA reads TGCGCCAGCAGTCAATACTGGACAGGGCCGAAAAGGGGCAACGAGCAGTACTTC.

A few counts support this clone. The CDR3 nucleotides read TGTGCCAGTAGCACTCGGGGACAGGGGGCTCGTCATGGCTACACCTTC. Translated, it gives CASSTRGQGARHGYTF. The chain is built from TRBV19 and TRBJ1-2; TRBD1 matches at 12 bases. The CDR3 is 16 amino acids. The germline CDR1 and CDR2 sequences are LNHDA and SQIVND (reference sequence). V dropped 6 bases and J dropped 6; count of bases not matched to a gene: 11. The whole variable domain, remainder taken from reference TRBV19 and TRBJ1-2, is DGGITQSPKYLFRKEGQNVTLSCEQNLNHDAMYWYRQDPGQGLRLIYYSQIVNDFQKGDIAEGYSVSREKKESFPLTVTSAQKNPTAFYLCASSTRGQGARHGYTFGSGTRLTVV.

V gene TRBV2 combines with J gene TRBJ1-4, with D unclear. The CDR3 is made up of 14 amino acids. V dropped 8 bases and J dropped 6 bases, with 16 bases sitting between them. CDR1 and CDR2 from the germline V gene are SNHLY and FYNNEI. The CDR3 protein is CASSRPTLDEKLFF. The CDR3 DNA sequence: TGTGCCAGCTCGAGGCCCACCCTAGATGAAAAACTGTTTTTT.

V usage is TRBV7-2 and J usage is TRBJ1-2; D unresolved. The germline CDR1 and CDR2 sequences are SGHTA and FQGNSA. V lost 1 base and J lost 4, with 7 bases in between. This CDR3 has 13 residues. The CDR3 loop is CASSLGSSYGYTF. The CDR3 DNA reads as TGTGCCAGCAGCTTAGGATCTTCCTATGGCTACACCTTC.

This chain links TRBV12-5 with TRBJ1-1; D gene ambiguous. The germline V gene has CDR1 LGHNT and CDR2 FRNRAP. With 6 bases removed from V and 0 bases from J, the gap between germline ends came to 17 bases. The CDR3 runs to 16 residues. The DNA of the CDR3 is TGTGCTAGTGGCTCCCCCTCGGCAGGCATGAACACTGAAGCTTTCTTT. It codes for CASGSPSAGMNTEAFF.

This sequence joins TRBV4-1 and TRBJ2-7; tentatively, D is TRBD2 (5 bases). Germline CDR1 and CDR2: MGHRA and YSYEKL. The CDR3 has 15 amino acids. Trimming cost V 0 bases and J 1 base, with 10 bases left between them. The CDR3 sequence is CASSQDGESSYEQYF. Here the CDR3 DNA reads TGCGCCAGCAGCCAAGATGGGGAGTCATCCTACGAGCAGTACTTC.

This clone was observed a single time. V usage is TRBV7-2 and J usage is TRBJ1-2; TRBD1 matches at 7 bases. V lost 7 bases, J lost 8 bases, and 16 bases stayed unmatched. Germline CDR1 SGHTA, CDR2 FQGNSA. This CDR3 has 15 amino acids. CDR3 coding DNA: TGTGCCAGCACCACCGGAGGAGGACAGGCCTACGGCTACACCTTC. Protein: CASTTGGGQAYGYTF. The variable domain in full, completed from reference TRBV7-2 and TRBJ1-2, reads GAGVSQSPSNKVTEKGKDVELRCDPISGHTALYWYRQSLGQGLEFLIYFQGNSAPDKSGLPSDRFSAERTGGSVSTLTIQRTQQEDSAVYLCASTTGGGQAYGYTFGSGTRLTVV.

This clone was seen only a few times. This chain links TRBV6-4 with TRBJ1-5; a weak D match, TRBD1 (5 bases). The CDR3 spans 13 residues. The germline V gene encodes CDR1 MRHNA and CDR2 SNTAGT. Trimming removed 3 bases at V and 7 bases at J, with 10 bases between. The CDR3 region has the DNA TGTGCCAGCAGTGAGGGTGAGGGGCAGCCCCAGCATTTT. Protein sequence: CASSEGEGQPQHF.

This chain connects TRBV4-1 to TRBJ2-7; D is tentatively TRBD1 or TRBD2 (6 bases each). The V gene lost 8 bases and the J gene lost 5 bases, with 16 bases spanning the gap. Germline V gene sequence: CDR1 MGHRA, CDR2 YSYEKL. CDR3 length: 13 residues. The CDR3 DNA sequence: TGCGCCAGCTCCCCCGGGGGCGGGGACGAGCAGTACTTC. This encodes CASSPGGGDEQYF.

This rearrangement joins TRBV6-5 to TRBJ1-2; D unclear. V was pared by 5 bases and J by 8 bases, with 18 bases between. The CDR3 sequence is 14 residues long. Germline CDR1 and CDR2: MNHEY and SVGAGI. As DNA, the CDR3 is TGTGCCAGCAGTCCAATATATACAAGGTCGGGCTACACCTTC. This encodes CASSPIYTRSGYTF.

The table lists this clone with a count of one. The junction does not match germline at one end; this may be a read error. This chain links TRBV7-7 with TRBJ2-2; the match to TRBD1 covers 10 bases. The CDR3 has 17 residues. The germline V gene encodes CDR1 SSHAT and CDR2 FNYEAQ (reference sequence). The CDR3 DNA reads as TGTGCTAGCAGCTTAGTGAGGGGACAGGGGACGCCCGGGGAGCTGTTTTTT. Residues: CASSLVRGQGTPGELFF.

The rearrangement links TRBV10-3 to TRBJ2-5; 10 bases agree with TRBD2. Unmatched junction bases numbered 4, after V lost 5 bases and J lost 1 base. Germline CDR1 reads ENHRY; CDR2 reads SYGVKD. The CDR3 covers 15 residues. The DNA of the CDR3 is TGTGCCATCAGTAGTAGCGGGGGGCCCCAAGAGACCCAGTACTTC. Protein: CAISSSGGPQETQYF.

The chain has TRBV9 and TRBJ1-2; possible D gene TRBD1, 5 bases. Trimming removed 0 bases at V and 4 bases at J, with 13 bases between. CDR3 length equals 15 residues. Germline lookup yields CDR1 SGDLS and CDR2 YYNGEE. The chain's CDR3 is CASSVGGGGTYGYTF. CDR3 DNA: TGTGCCAGCAGCGTAGGGGGCGGGGGAACCTATGGCTACACCTTC.

The chain couples TRBV7-9 to TRBJ1-4; D is undetermined. In germline, CDR1 is SEHNR, CDR2 FQNEAQ (reference sequence). This CDR3 is built from 14 residues. V was trimmed by 3 bases and J by 0 bases, leaving 5 bases between them. CDR3 sequence (DNA): TGTGCCAGCAGCTTGGGTGCAACTAATGAAAAACTGTTTTTT. It codes for CASSLGATNEKLFF.

J is TRBJ1-2 and V is TRBV7-2, with 8 bases matching TRBD1. The CDR3 has 12 amino acids. Germline V gene sequence: CDR1 SGHTA, CDR2 FQGNSA. V trimming: 5 bases; J trimming: 10 bases; junction bases outside the gene matches: 6. The chain's CDR3 is CASSHWTGLYTF. The CDR3 DNA reads as TGTGCCAGCAGCCATTGGACAGGGCTCTACACCTTC.

This chain links TRBV27 with TRBJ2-1; D unresolved. The CDR3 extends over 13 amino acids. Germline CDR1 MNHEY, CDR2 SMNVEV (reference sequence). V lost 3 bases and J 7 bases, leaving 10 bases between the germline ends. The CDR3 reads CASSFYYLNEQFF. CDR3 coding DNA: TGTGCCAGCAGTTTTTACTACTTGAATGAGCAGTTCTTC.

The chain joins TRBV21-1 to TRBJ2-3; the table's D call, TRBD2, has no DNA check behind it. TRBV21-1 is a known pseudogene. This CDR3 is built from 15 residues. The chain's CDR3 is CASSKVGGGKDTQYF. The CDR3 DNA reads as TGTGCCAGCAGCAAAGTCGGCGGCGGTAAAGATACGCAGTATTTT.

This clone was seen a handful of times. The V call is TRBV12-5, the J call TRBJ1-5; D is undetermined. This CDR3 contains 17 residues. Germline CDR1 is LGHNT and CDR2 is FRNRAP. V was pared by 0 bases and J by 0 bases, with 12 bases between. The DNA for the CDR3 is TGTGCTAGTGGTTTGGTACTAGGACTTACTAGCAATCAGCCCCAGCATTTT. Translated, it gives CASGLVLGLTSNQPQHF.

The CDR3 nucleotides read TGTGCCAGCAGTGGAGGGAGGTCCGGGACAGGGATCTCTGAAGCTTTCTTT. This encodes CASSGGRSGTGISEAFF. The J gene is TRBJ1-1, the V gene TRBV6-1; 9 bases align to TRBD1. Germline loops: CDR1 MNHNS, CDR2 SASEGT. V lost 4 bases to trimming and J lost 6 bases; unmatched junction nucleotides: 15. The CDR3 runs 17 residues.

The V gene is TRBV12-5, the J gene TRBJ1-5, with D possibly TRBD1 on 5 matching bases. V was clipped by 4 bases and J by 5 bases, with 9 bases between them. CDR1 and CDR2 from the germline V gene are LGHNT and FRNRAP. The CDR3 totals 13 residues. CDR3 protein: CASGWGRDQPQHF. The DNA for the CDR3 is TGTGCTAGTGGTTGGGGACGAGATCAGCCCCAGCATTTT.

The rearrangement uses TRBV15 and TRBJ1-6; maybe TRBD1 (5 bases). Germline lookup yields CDR1 LNHNV and CDR2 YYDKDF (reference sequence). V dropped 6 bases and J dropped 5 bases, with 8 bases sitting between them. CDR3 size: 13 residues. The CDR3 DNA follows: TGTGCCACCAGGGGACGGAATAATTCACCCCTCCACTTT. Protein sequence: CATRGRNNSPLHF.

The chain joins TRBV19 to TRBJ2-7, with TRBD1 as a possible D gene (5 bases). Germline assignment: CDR1 LNHDA and CDR2 SQIVND (reference sequence). The V gene lost 3 bases and the J gene lost 0 bases, with 15 bases spanning the gap. This CDR3 is 16 amino acids long. The CDR3 coding sequence is TGTGCCAGTAGTATGCATCAGGGCTCGAGCTCCTACGAGCAGTACTTC. This translates into CASSMHQGSSSYEQYF.

V gene TRBV29-1 combines with J gene TRBJ1-2, with D unclear. V dropped 4 bases and J dropped 0 bases, with 18 bases sitting between them. Germline V gene sequence: CDR1 SQVTM, CDR2 ANQGSEA. CDR3 length: 16 residues. CDR3 in amino acids: CSVGGVSLGSNYGYTF. The DNA of the CDR3 is TGCAGCGTTGGTGGGGTTTCCCTCGGGTCTAACTATGGCTACACCTTC.

This clone showed up just once. The chain is built from TRBV5-4 and TRBJ2-7; 9 bases match TRBD1. The ends lost 4 bases at V and 5 bases at J; junction bases unmatched: 10. The germline V gene encodes CDR1 SGHNT and CDR2 YYREEE (reference sequence). The CDR3 consists of 15 residues. This CDR3 reads CASSKPGQGLNEQYF. In DNA, the CDR3 is TGTGCCAGCAGCAAACCGGGACAGGGATTAAACGAGCAGTACTTC.

The chain links TRBV9 to TRBJ1-2, with a tentative D call TRBD1 (6 bases). The CDR3 extends over 13 amino acids. Trimming took 3 bases from V and 8 from J, leaving 14 bases between them. The germline CDR1 and CDR2 sequences are SGDLS and YYNGEE. The CDR3 nucleotides are TGTGCCAGCAGCGCCACCCGGGGGCGAGGCTACACCTTC. Its translation: CASSATRGRGYTF.

This sequence joins TRBV5-1 and TRBJ2-1, with 8 bases matching TRBD1. The V and J ends lost 6 bases and 4 bases, in that order; junction bases with no gene match: 9. Germline lookup yields CDR1 SGHRS and CDR2 YFSETQ. The CDR3 covers 15 residues. CDR3 DNA sequence: TGCGCCAGCAACCTGGGGGACAGGAATTACAATGAGCAGTTCTTC. Its translation: CASNLGDRNYNEQFF. The full variable domain, with the rest looked up from reference TRBV5-1 and TRBJ2-1, is KAGVTQTPRYLIKTRGQQVTLSCSPISGHRSVSWYQQTPGQGLQFLFEYFSETQRNKGNFPGRFSGRQFSNSRSEMNVSTLELGDSALYLCASNLGDRNYNEQFFGPGTRLTVL.

The V call is TRBV4-1, the J call TRBJ2-4; 16 bases are a match to TRBD2. Germline CDR1 is MGHRA and CDR2 is YSYEKL. CDR3 length: 18 residues. The V segment lost 4 bases and the J segment 0 bases; nucleotides outside the gene matches: 3. The CDR3 DNA follows: TGCGCCAGCAGCCCGGGACTAGCGGGGGGGATAGCCAAAAACATTCAGTACTTC. This sequence encodes CASSPGLAGGIAKNIQYF.

This rearrangement joins TRBV4-1 to TRBJ1-2; 9 nucleotides match TRBD1. Germline CDR1 MGHRA, CDR2 YSYEKL. The length of the CDR3 is 15 residues. J lost 2 bases, V lost 4 bases, and 5 bases had no gene match. The CDR3 DNA sequence: TGCGCCAGCAGCCGTTCCGGGACAGGGAACTATGGCTACACCTTC. This gives the protein CASSRSGTGNYGYTF.